This is a list of T cell receptor beta chains from one sample in a study of blood T cell repertoires in COVID-19. Here immunoSEQ multiplex PCR was the method, and the copy in TCRdb shows in-frame clones only, minus some. Of approximately 100,000 clones listed, roughly 80% are singletons. Sequencing input: peripheral blood. These receptors all come from a woman in her sixties or seventies with acute or convalescent COVID-19. Both conserved end residues are part of each CDR3. The D gene is left open where the match is weak. Size is stated for part of the rows, as once, few or many counts, or as a class when the clone is expanded.

clone size: -
D gene: TRBD1
J gene: TRBJ1-5
V gene: TRBV29-1
CDR3 protein: CSVGQGGQPQHF
CDR3 DNA: TGCAGCGTCGGACAGGGTGGTCAGCCCCAGCATTTT

clone size: -
D gene: -
J gene: TRBJ1-5
V gene: TRBV5-1
CDR3 protein: CASSRDIGDNQPQHF
CDR3 DNA: TGCGCCAGCAGCCGAGACATCGGCGACAATCAGCCCCAGCATTTT

clone size: -
D gene: -
J gene: TRBJ2-7
V gene: TRBV11-2
CDR3 protein: CASSLVPSYEQYF
CDR3 DNA: TGTGCCAGCAGCTTAGTGCCCAGCTACGAGCAGTACTTC

clone size: -
D gene: -
J gene: TRBJ1-1
V gene: TRBV11-3
CDR3 protein: CASSVQVNTEAFF
CDR3 DNA: TGTGCCAGCAGCGTACAGGTGAACACTGAAGCTTTCTTT

clone size: -
D gene: -
J gene: TRBJ1-6
V gene: TRBV7-6
CDR3 protein: CASSHERRSSPLHF
CDR3 DNA: TGTGCCAGCAGCCACGAAAGGAGGTCGTCACCCCTCCACTTT

clone size: -
D gene: -
J gene: TRBJ1-3
V gene: TRBV7-2
CDR3 protein: CASSLGSTSGNTIYF
CDR3 DNA: TGTGCCAGCAGCTTAGGGAGCACCTCTGGAAACACCATATATTTT

clone size: -
D gene: -
J gene: TRBJ2-3
V gene: TRBV30
CDR3 protein: CAWSLGGRGTDTQYF
CDR3 DNA: TGTGCCTGGAGCCTAGGCGGCAGGGGTACAGATACGCAGTATTTT

clone size: once
D gene: -
J gene: TRBJ1-5
V gene: TRBV28
CDR3 protein: CASSLSFGVLNQPQHF
CDR3 DNA: TGTGCCAGCAGTTTATCGTTCGGGGTCCTCAATCAGCCCCAGCATTTT

clone size: -
D gene: -
J gene: TRBJ1-5
V gene: TRBV15
CDR3 protein: CATSSPGDSNQPQHF
CDR3 DNA: TGTGCCACCAGCAGCCCGGGGGACTCGAATCAGCCCCAGCATTTT

clone size: -
D gene: -
J gene: TRBJ2-5
V gene: TRBV10-1
CDR3 protein: CASSEGRQETQYF
CDR3 DNA: TGCGCCAGCAGTGAAGGGAGACAAGAGACCCAGTACTTC

clone size: -
D gene: -
J gene: TRBJ1-6
V gene: TRBV7-9
CDR3 protein: CASSLDQGASPLHF
CDR3 DNA: TGTGCCAGCAGCTTAGATCAGGGTGCTTCACCCCTCCACTTT

clone size: -
D gene: -
J gene: TRBJ1-2
V gene: TRBV2
CDR3 protein: CASSAGPDGYTF
CDR3 DNA: TGTGCCAGCAGCGCAGGGCCAGATGGCTACACCTTC

clone size: -
D gene: TRBD2
J gene: TRBJ2-1
V gene: TRBV3-1/TRBV3-2
CDR3 protein: CASSQAPTSGGRNNEQFF
CDR3 DNA: TGTGCCAGCAGCCAAGCCCCGACTAGCGGGGGACGCAACAATGAGCAGTTCTTC

clone size: -
D gene: -
J gene: TRBJ1-4
V gene: TRBV6-5
CDR3 protein: CASRAGNEKLFF
CDR3 DNA: TGTGCCAGCAGGGCAGGGAATGAAAAACTGTTTTTT

clone size: -
D gene: TRBD1
J gene: TRBJ1-4
V gene: TRBV5-5
CDR3 protein: CASSLAGTGGRPTNEKLFF
CDR3 DNA: TGTGCCAGCAGCTTGGCCGGGACAGGGGGCCGCCCCACTAATGAAAAACTGTTTTTT

clone size: -
D gene: -
J gene: TRBJ1-2
V gene: TRBV28
CDR3 protein: CASTSMRDYGYTF
CDR3 DNA: TGTGCCAGCACCTCCATGAGAGACTATGGCTACACCTTC

clone size: few
D gene: -
J gene: TRBJ1-5
V gene: TRBV19
CDR3 protein: CASSSPGSPGNQPQHF
CDR3 DNA: TGTGCCAGTAGTAGCCCTGGCTCCCCCGGGAATCAGCCCCAGCATTTT

clone size: -
D gene: -
J gene: TRBJ1-4
V gene: TRBV19
CDR3 protein: CASSPLPGDRDDEKLFF
CDR3 DNA: TGTGCCAGTAGTCCACTACCTGGAGACAGAGATGATGAAAAACTGTTTTTT

clone size: -
D gene: TRBD1
J gene: TRBJ2-7
V gene: TRBV10-3
CDR3 protein: CAIRAGTGDYEQYF
CDR3 DNA: TGTGCCATCAGGGCCGGGACAGGGGATTACGAGCAGTACTTC

clone size: -
D gene: TRBD1
J gene: TRBJ1-5
V gene: TRBV2
CDR3 protein: CASSKGQANNQPQHF
CDR3 DNA: TGTGCCAGCAGTAAGGGACAGGCGAACAATCAGCCCCAGCATTTT

clone size: -
D gene: -
J gene: TRBJ1-1
V gene: TRBV2
CDR3 protein: CASSGQVTMNTEAFF
CDR3 DNA: TGTGCCAGCAGTGGACAGGTGACCATGAACACTGAAGCTTTCTTT

clone size: -
D gene: -
J gene: TRBJ1-1
V gene: TRBV7-6
CDR3 protein: CASSLGTGSMNTEAFF
CDR3 DNA: TGTGCCAGCAGCTTAGGAACAGGGTCTATGAACACTGAAGCTTTCTTT

clone size: -
D gene: TRBD2
J gene: TRBJ2-3
V gene: TRBV10-3
CDR3 protein: CAISPLTSGGTTDTQYF
CDR3 DNA: TGTGCCATCAGCCCGCTGACTAGCGGGGGGACCACAGATACGCAGTATTTT

clone size: -
D gene: TRBD1
J gene: TRBJ1-1
V gene: TRBV30
CDR3 protein: CAWSGDSLNTEAFF
CDR3 DNA: TGTGCCTGGAGCGGGGACAGCTTGAACACTGAAGCTTTCTTT

clone size: -
D gene: -
J gene: TRBJ1-5
V gene: TRBV6-2/TRBV6-3
CDR3 protein: CASSYRQVGQPQHF
CDR3 DNA: TGTGCCAGCAGTTACCGACAGGTAGGGCAGCCCCAGCATTTT

clone size: -
D gene: -
J gene: TRBJ1-5
V gene: TRBV6-6
CDR3 protein: CASSYSTRAVHQPQHF
CDR3 DNA: TGTGCCAGCAGTTACTCGACGAGGGCAGTTCATCAGCCCCAGCATTTT

clone size: -
D gene: -
J gene: TRBJ1-4
V gene: TRBV5-1
CDR3 protein: CATLTDEKLFF
CDR3 DNA: TGCGCCACCCTTACGGATGAAAAACTGTTTTTT

clone size: few
D gene: -
J gene: TRBJ2-7
V gene: TRBV6-6
CDR3 protein: CASSVLDTSYEQYF
CDR3 DNA: TGTGCCAGCAGTGTCCTGGACACTTCCTACGAGCAGTACTTC

clone size: once
D gene: TRBD1
J gene: TRBJ1-2
V gene: TRBV6-5
CDR3 protein: CASSYNDRGNGYTF
CDR3 DNA: TGTGCCAGCAGTTACAATGACAGGGGAAATGGCTACACCTTC

clone size: -
D gene: -
J gene: TRBJ1-3
V gene: TRBV5-6
CDR3 protein: CASSFSGSGNTIYF
CDR3 DNA: TGTGCCAGCAGCTTCTCCGGCTCTGGAAACACCATATATTTT

clone size: once
D gene: TRBD1
J gene: TRBJ1-6
V gene: TRBV5-1
CDR3 protein: CASSSEGGRNNSPLHF
CDR3 DNA: TGCGCCAGCAGCTCGGAAGGGGGCCGAAATAATTCACCCCTCCACTTT

clone size: -
D gene: TRBD1
J gene: TRBJ1-5
V gene: TRBV19
CDR3 protein: CASSTDRDRQPQHF
CDR3 DNA: TGTGCCAGTAGTACGGACAGGGATCGTCAGCCCCAGCATTTT

clone size: few
D gene: -
J gene: TRBJ2-2
V gene: TRBV3-1/TRBV3-2
CDR3 protein: CASSQYAGDTGELFF
CDR3 DNA: TGTGCCAGCAGCCAATATGCAGGGGACACCGGGGAGCTGTTTTTT

clone size: -
D gene: -
J gene: TRBJ1-4
V gene: TRBV5-6
CDR3 protein: CASSSLTGPTPNEKLFF
CDR3 DNA: TGTGCCAGCAGCTCACTGACAGGCCCGACTCCTAATGAAAAACTGTTTTTT

clone size: few
D gene: -
J gene: TRBJ1-2
V gene: TRBV4-1
CDR3 protein: CASSQEQGYYGYTF
CDR3 DNA: TGCGCCAGCAGCCAAGAACAGGGATACTATGGCTACACCTTC

clone size: -
D gene: -
J gene: TRBJ2-1
V gene: TRBV27
CDR3 protein: CASSLYANPRDEQFF
CDR3 DNA: TGTGCCAGCAGTTTATACGCCAACCCGAGGGATGAGCAGTTCTTC

clone size: -
D gene: TRBD1
J gene: TRBJ2-2
V gene: TRBV5-4
CDR3 protein: CASRSASGGWPGELFF
CDR3 DNA: TGTGCCAGCAGGTCCGCCTCAGGGGGCTGGCCCGGGGAGCTGTTTTTT

clone size: -
D gene: TRBD1
J gene: TRBJ1-2
V gene: TRBV6-2/TRBV6-3
CDR3 protein: CASSPLTGVVGYTF
CDR3 DNA: TGTGCCAGCAGCCCCCTGACAGGGGTGGTTGGCTACACCTTC

clone size: few
D gene: TRBD1
J gene: TRBJ1-2
V gene: TRBV12-3/TRBV12-4
CDR3 protein: CASRPGQGQGYTF
CDR3 DNA: TGTGCCAGCAGACCTGGACAGGGCCAGGGCTACACCTTC

clone size: -
D gene: TRBD2
J gene: TRBJ2-1
V gene: TRBV30
CDR3 protein: CACQLAGGLNEQFF
CDR3 DNA: TGTGCCTGCCAACTAGCGGGGGGTCTCAATGAGCAGTTCTTC

clone size: -
D gene: TRBD1
J gene: TRBJ1-2
V gene: TRBV5-1
CDR3 protein: CASKGQGYGYTF
CDR3 DNA: TGCGCCAGCAAGGGACAGGGCTATGGCTACACCTTC

clone size: -
D gene: -
J gene: TRBJ1-2
V gene: TRBV2
CDR3 protein: CASSADRIYGYTF
CDR3 DNA: TGTGCCAGCAGCGCTGACAGGATCTATGGCTACACCTTC

clone size: -
D gene: TRBD1
J gene: TRBJ2-3
V gene: TRBV30
CDR3 protein: CAWSVGQGASDTQYF
CDR3 DNA: TGTGCCTGGAGTGTCGGACAGGGGGCGTCAGATACGCAGTATTTT

clone size: many
D gene: TRBD2
J gene: TRBJ2-5
V gene: TRBV4-2
CDR3 protein: CASSQDLSGGARETQYF
CDR3 DNA: TGTGCCAGCAGCCAAGATCTCAGCGGGGGGGCTAGGGAGACCCAGTACTTC

clone size: -
D gene: TRBD1
J gene: TRBJ2-5
V gene: TRBV12-5
CDR3 protein: CASGLSRQGAETQYF
CDR3 DNA: TGTGCTAGTGGTTTGAGTAGGCAGGGGGCAGAGACCCAGTACTTC

clone size: -
D gene: TRBD1
J gene: TRBJ1-6
V gene: TRBV5-1
CDR3 protein: CASSPQPGTGGGHLHF
CDR3 DNA: TGCGCCAGCAGCCCCCAACCAGGGACAGGGGGTGGCCACCTCCACTTT

clone size: -
D gene: -
J gene: TRBJ1-6
V gene: TRBV2
CDR3 protein: CASSVGRQAEPLHF
CDR3 DNA: TGTGCCAGCAGTGTTGGTAGACAGGCTGAGCCCCTCCACTTT